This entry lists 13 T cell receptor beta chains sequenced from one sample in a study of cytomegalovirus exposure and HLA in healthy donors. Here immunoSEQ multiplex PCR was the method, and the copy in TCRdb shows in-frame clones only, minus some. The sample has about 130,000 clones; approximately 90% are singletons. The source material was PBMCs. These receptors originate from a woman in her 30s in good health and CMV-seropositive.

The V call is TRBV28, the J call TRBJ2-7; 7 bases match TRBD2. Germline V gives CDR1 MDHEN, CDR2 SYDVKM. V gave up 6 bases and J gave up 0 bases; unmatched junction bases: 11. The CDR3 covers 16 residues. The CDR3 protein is CASRSPSGQSSYEQYF. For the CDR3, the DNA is TGTGCCAGCAGGTCCCCTAGCGGCCAAAGCTCCTACGAGCAGTACTTC.

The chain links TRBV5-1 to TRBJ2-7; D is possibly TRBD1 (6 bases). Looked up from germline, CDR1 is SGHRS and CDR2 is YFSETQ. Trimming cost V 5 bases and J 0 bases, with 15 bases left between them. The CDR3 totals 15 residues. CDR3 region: CASRSGTRSSYEQYF. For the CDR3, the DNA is TGCGCCAGCAGGTCCGGGACACGGAGCTCCTACGAGCAGTACTTC.

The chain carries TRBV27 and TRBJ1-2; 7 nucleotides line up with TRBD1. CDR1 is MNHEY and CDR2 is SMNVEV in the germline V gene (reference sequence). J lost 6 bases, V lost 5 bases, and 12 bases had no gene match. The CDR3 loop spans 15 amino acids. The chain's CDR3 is CASSKVRDSPDGYTF. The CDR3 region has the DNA TGTGCCAGCAGTAAAGTCCGGGACAGCCCTGATGGCTACACCTTC.

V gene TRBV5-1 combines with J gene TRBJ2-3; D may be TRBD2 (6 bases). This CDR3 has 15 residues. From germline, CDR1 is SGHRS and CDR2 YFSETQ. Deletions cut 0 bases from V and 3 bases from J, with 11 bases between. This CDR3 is CASSLDGSRTDTQYF. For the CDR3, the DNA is TGCGCCAGCAGCTTGGACGGGAGTCGGACAGATACGCAGTATTTT.

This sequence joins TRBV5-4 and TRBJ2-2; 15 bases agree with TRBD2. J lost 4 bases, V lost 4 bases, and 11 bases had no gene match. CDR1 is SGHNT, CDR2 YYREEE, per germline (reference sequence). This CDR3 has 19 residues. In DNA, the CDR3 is TGTGCCAGCAGCCAACGCGGACTAGCGGGGGGGCAAGGCACCGGGGAGCTGTTTTTT. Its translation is CASSQRGLAGGQGTGELFF.

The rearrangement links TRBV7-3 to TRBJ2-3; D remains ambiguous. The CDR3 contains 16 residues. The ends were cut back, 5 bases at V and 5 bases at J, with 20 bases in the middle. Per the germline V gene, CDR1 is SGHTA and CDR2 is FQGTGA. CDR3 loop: CASSTSIQSPGDTQYF. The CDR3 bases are TGTGCCAGCAGCACAAGTATTCAGAGTCCGGGAGATACGCAGTATTTT. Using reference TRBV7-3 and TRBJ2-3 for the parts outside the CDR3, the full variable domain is GAGVSQTPSNKVTEKGKYVELRCDPISGHTALYWYRQSLGQGPEFLIYFQGTGAADDSGLPNDRFFAVRPEGSVSTLKIQRTERGDSAVYLCASSTSIQSPGDTQYFGPGTRLTVL.

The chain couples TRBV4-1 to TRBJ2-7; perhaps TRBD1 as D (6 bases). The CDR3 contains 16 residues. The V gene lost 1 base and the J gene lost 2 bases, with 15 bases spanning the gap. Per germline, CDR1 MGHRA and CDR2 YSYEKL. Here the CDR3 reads CASSQVGTLLTYEQYF. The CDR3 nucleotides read TGCGCCAGCAGCCAAGTCGGGACACTCCTGACCTACGAGCAGTACTTC.

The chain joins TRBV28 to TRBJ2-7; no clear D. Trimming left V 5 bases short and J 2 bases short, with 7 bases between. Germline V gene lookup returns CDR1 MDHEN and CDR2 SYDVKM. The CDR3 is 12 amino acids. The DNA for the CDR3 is TGTGCCAGCAGTCCATGGCCCTACGAGCAGTACTTC. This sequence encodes CASSPWPYEQYF.

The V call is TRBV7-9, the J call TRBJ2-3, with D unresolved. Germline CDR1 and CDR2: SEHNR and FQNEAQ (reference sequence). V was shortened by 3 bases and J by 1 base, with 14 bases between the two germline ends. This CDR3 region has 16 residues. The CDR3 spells CASSFLPSAGTDTQYF. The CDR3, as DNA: TGTGCCAGCAGCTTCTTACCCAGTGCCGGCACAGATACGCAGTATTTT.

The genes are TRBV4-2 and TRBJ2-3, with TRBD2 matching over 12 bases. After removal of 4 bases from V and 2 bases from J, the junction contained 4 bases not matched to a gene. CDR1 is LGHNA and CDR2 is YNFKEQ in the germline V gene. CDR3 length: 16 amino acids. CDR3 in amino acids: CASSPLAGGLTDTQYF. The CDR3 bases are TGTGCCAGCAGCCCCCTAGCGGGGGGGCTCACAGATACGCAGTATTTT.

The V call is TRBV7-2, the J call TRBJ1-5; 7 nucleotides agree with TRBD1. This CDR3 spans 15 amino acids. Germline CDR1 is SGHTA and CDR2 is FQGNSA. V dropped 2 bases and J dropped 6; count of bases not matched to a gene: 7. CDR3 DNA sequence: TGTGCCAGCAGCTTAAGGCAGGGGGGAGGTCAGCCCCAGCATTTT. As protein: CASSLRQGGGQPQHF. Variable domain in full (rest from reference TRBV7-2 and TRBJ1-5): GAGVSQSPSNKVTEKGKDVELRCDPISGHTALYWYRQSLGQGLEFLIYFQGNSAPDKSGLPSDRFSAERTGGSVSTLTIQRTQQEDSAVYLCASSLRQGGGQPQHFGDGTRLSIL.

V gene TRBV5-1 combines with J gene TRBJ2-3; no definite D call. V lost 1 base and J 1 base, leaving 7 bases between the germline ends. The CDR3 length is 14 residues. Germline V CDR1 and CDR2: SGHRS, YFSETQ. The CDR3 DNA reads TGCGCCAGCAGCTTGAACTCCGGCACAGATACGCAGTATTTT. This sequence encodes CASSLNSGTDTQYF.

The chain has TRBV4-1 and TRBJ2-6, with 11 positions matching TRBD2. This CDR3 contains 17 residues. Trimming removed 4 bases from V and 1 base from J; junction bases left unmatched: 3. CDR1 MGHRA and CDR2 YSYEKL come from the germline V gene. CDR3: CASSPRLAGSGANVLTF. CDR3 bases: TGCGCCAGCAGCCCTAGACTAGCGGGGTCTGGGGCCAACGTCCTGACTTTC.